The 14 T cell receptor beta chains presented below share a single source sample, sequenced in a study of blood T cells in healthy people across ages. A second PCR of 7 to 11 cycles used a sample-barcoded 5' primer and a J-beta primer mix. MiXCR was run by TCRdb on the 5' RACE reads, yielding one entry per CDR3 protein. The data show some 1,500,000 distinct CDR3 sequences, roughly 43% seen once. The specimen was blood. Source of these receptors: a woman between 18 and 30 years old in good health.

The chain joins TRBV12-3 or TRBV12-4 to TRBJ1-2; D remains unclear. The V end was cut by 6 bases, the J end by 7 bases, with 9 bases between. This CDR3 comprises 11 residues. DNA for the CDR3: TGTGCCAGCAGGAACGGAGGTGGCTACACCTTC. Translation: CASRNGGGYTF.

This clonotype was counted only a few times. The CDR3 DNA sequence: TGTGCCAGCAGCCCCCCGGGACGGGAGGGAGCTTTCTTT. Its protein is CASSPPGREGAFF. The V call is TRBV7-9, the J call TRBJ1-1; weak D call: TRBD1 (5 bases). Between the trimmed V and J ends, which lost 5 bases and 10 bases, there was a span of 17 bases. Germline CDR1 reads SEHNR; CDR2 reads FQNEAQ (reference sequence). This CDR3 spans 13 amino acids.

This clonotype was detected a few times. The CDR3 nucleotides read TGCAGTGCTAGGATTATCCAGGGCGGCGAGCAGTTCTTC. Encoded protein: CSARIIQGGEQFF. The gene calls are TRBV20-1 and TRBJ2-1, with D perhaps TRBD1 (5 bases). Trimming pared 3 bases from V and 10 bases from J, leaving 16 bases between. This CDR3 spans 13 amino acids. CDR1 is DFQATT and CDR2 is SNEGSKA in the germline V gene (reference sequence).

The chain joins TRBV7-2 to TRBJ1-5; possibly TRBD1 for D (5 bases). Trimming cost V 0 bases and J 3 bases, with 12 bases left between them. CDR3 length: 16 residues. Germline V lookup: CDR1 SGHTA, CDR2 FQGNSA. CDR3 DNA: TGTGCCAGCAGCTTAGCCTTGGGGGGAAACAATCAGCCCCAGCATTTT. As protein: CASSLALGGNNQPQHF.

The rearrangement uses TRBV27 and TRBJ2-7; TRBD2 might be the D (6 bases). Germline lookup yields CDR1 MNHEY and CDR2 SMNVEV (reference sequence). The CDR3 extends over 16 amino acids. The ends were cut back, 1 base at V and 7 bases at J, with 20 bases in the middle. The CDR3 region is CASSLYFAGPYNEQYF. The DNA of the CDR3 is TGTGCCAGCAGTTTATATTTCGCGGGACCTTACAATGAGCAGTACTTC.

Concerning this clonotype itself: Just one base apart from a much larger clone, this may be a read error. The chain links TRBV28 to TRBJ2-1; D might be TRBD2 (6 bases). In germline, CDR1 is MDHEN, CDR2 SYDVKM. With 6 bases removed from V and 13 bases from J, the gap between germline ends came to 10 bases. CDR3 size: 10 residues. The CDR3 region is CASRRETQFF. Here the CDR3 DNA reads TGTGCCAGCAGACGGGAGACCCAGTTCTTC. The complete variable domain, with remaining parts taken from reference TRBV28 and TRBJ2-1, reads DVKVTQSSRYLVKRTGEKVFLECVQDMDHENMFWYRQDPGLGLRLIYFSYDVKMKEKGDIPEGYSVSREKKERFSLILESASTNQTSMYLCASRRETQFFGPGTRLTVL.

This clonotype was recorded once. This may arise from a read error, as a much more abundant clone is one base away. This rearrangement joins TRBV12-3 or TRBV12-4 to TRBJ2-7; 7 bases line up with TRBD1. This CDR3 spans 13 amino acids. The CDR3 DNA follows: TGTGCCAGCAGTTTAGCAGGGGGCGGCGAGGAGTACTTC. The encoded protein is CASSLAGGGEEYF.

The chain carries TRBV6-5 and TRBJ2-7, with a weak D call TRBD1 (5 bases). V was cut by 9 bases and J by 6 bases, with 27 bases left in between. From germline, CDR1 is MNHEY and CDR2 SVGAGI. This CDR3 has 16 residues. The CDR3 region has the DNA TGTGCCAGTCTCGAACCGAAAAGGGGCCCGACGTGCGAGCAGTACTTC. Translating it yields CASLEPKRGPTCEQYF.

The chain links TRBV27 to TRBJ2-5; D call uncertain. Deletions cut 1 base from V and 4 bases from J, with 10 bases between. The CDR3 consists of 14 residues. Germline lookup yields CDR1 MNHEY and CDR2 SMNVEV (reference sequence). The CDR3 reads CASSLLSRRETQYF. CDR3 nucleotide sequence: TGTGCCAGCAGTTTATTGAGCCGTAGAGAGACCCAGTACTTC.

In this sample, this clonotype turned up a few times. The rearrangement links TRBV5-6 to TRBJ1-1; D is perhaps TRBD1 (5 bases). Trimming removed 6 bases from V and 5 bases from J, with 11 bases in between. The length of the CDR3 is 12 residues. Germline CDR1 SGHDT, CDR2 YYEEEE. DNA for the CDR3: TGTGCCAGCAATTGGGGGGGAACTGAAGCTTTCTTT. Translation gives CASNWGGTEAFF. Variable domain in full (rest from reference TRBV5-6 and TRBJ1-1): DAGVTQSPTHLIKTRGQQVTLRCSPKSGHDTVSWYQQALGQGPQFIFQYYEEEERQRGNFPDRFSGHQFPNYSSELNVNALLLGDSALYLCASNWGGTEAFFGQGTRLTVV.

This clonotype was counted a few times. V usage is TRBV5-1 and J usage is TRBJ1-1, with 10 bases lining up with TRBD1. After removal of 6 bases from V and 6 bases from J, the junction contained 8 bases not matched to a gene. Looked up from germline, CDR1 is SGHRS and CDR2 is YFSETQ. The CDR3 contains 14 residues. CDR3: CASTIGQGDPEAFF. The CDR3 DNA sequence: TGCGCCAGCACGATAGGACAGGGGGATCCTGAAGCTTTCTTT.

V gene TRBV11-2 combines with J gene TRBJ2-3; no clear D. The germline gives CDR1 SGHAT, CDR2 FQNNGV. V shed 5 bases and J shed 10 bases, with 16 bases lying between them. This CDR3 region has 13 residues. This chain's CDR3 is CASSAVDPLAQYF. The CDR3 DNA sequence: TGTGCCAGCAGCGCAGTCGATCCCCTAGCGCAGTATTTT.

This clonotype was counted a few times. The chain couples TRBV29-1 to TRBJ2-1; 12 bases are shared with TRBD1. Germline CDR1 SQVTM, CDR2 ANQGSEA. This CDR3 spans 15 amino acids. J was trimmed by 7 bases and V by 6 bases; bases with no gene match: 10. The CDR3 nucleotides read TGCAGCGTCGACCCGGGACAGGGGGCAGATAATGAGCAGTTCTTC. Translation: CSVDPGQGADNEQFF.

This sequence joins TRBV20-1 and TRBJ2-6; TRBD1 aligns across 8 bases. The germline V gene encodes CDR1 DFQATT and CDR2 SNEGSKA (reference sequence). This CDR3 contains 19 residues. V lost 3 bases to trimming and J lost 2 bases; unmatched junction nucleotides: 15. The CDR3 DNA is TGCAGTGCTAGTCCCACAGGGGGTCTTTTAGCTACTGGGGCCAACGTCCTGACTTTC. It is translated as CSASPTGGLLATGANVLTF.